This TCR beta chain came from a study of control samples from healthy donors and cancer patients. The CDR3 is made up of 15 amino acids. Looked up from germline, CDR1 is LNHDA and CDR2 is SQIVND (reference sequence). The germline V and J ends were trimmed by 1 base and 5 bases, with 14 bases remaining between them. Only in-frame clones appear in the TCRdb table, and some are missing; sequencing was by immunoSEQ multiplex PCR. The table includes around 150,000 clones, approximately 94% detected once. This rearrangement joins TRBV19 to TRBJ1-1; D might be TRBD1 (6 bases). This TCR came from a man in his 60s with colorectal cancer. Source material: PBMCs. CDR3 loop: CASSIGATGSTEAFF. The DNA of the CDR3 is TGTGCCAGTAGTATAGGTGCGACAGGTTCTACTGAAGCTTTCTTT.